The sequence of this T cell receptor beta chain was determined in a study of T cells in Graves' hyperthyroidism and ophthalmopathy. Using RNA transcripts as the source, TCR beta CDR3 regions were amplified. First-round RT-PCR targeting the TCR CDR3 was performed with the HTBI primer set. In TCRdb, the multiplex PCR reads were re-called with MiXCR into one record per CDR3 protein. The table lists roughly 500,000 distinct CDR3 sequences, around 45% of them singletons. This clonotype was observed at least ten times. No antigen is known for it. Study results and caveats: Within blood appeared most thyroid clonotypes that had expanded above 0.001. Stable hyperthyroidism was separated from ophthalmopathy by a model based on 13 V-J features.

Germline V gene data show CDR1 as SNHLY and CDR2 as FYNNEI. The CDR3 has 15 residues. V was clipped by 7 bases and J by 5 bases; unmatched bases: 10. Sequenced sample: peripheral blood or thyroid tissue (not recorded which). This clonotype originated in an adult woman with Graves' disease, either hyperthyroidism or ophthalmopathy (not recorded which). V gene TRBV2 combines with J gene TRBJ2-2, with 7 bases fitting TRBD1. The CDR3: CASINRDRGTGELFF. The DNA of the CDR3 is TGTGCCAGCATTAACCGGGACAGAGGGACCGGGGAGCTGTTTTTT.